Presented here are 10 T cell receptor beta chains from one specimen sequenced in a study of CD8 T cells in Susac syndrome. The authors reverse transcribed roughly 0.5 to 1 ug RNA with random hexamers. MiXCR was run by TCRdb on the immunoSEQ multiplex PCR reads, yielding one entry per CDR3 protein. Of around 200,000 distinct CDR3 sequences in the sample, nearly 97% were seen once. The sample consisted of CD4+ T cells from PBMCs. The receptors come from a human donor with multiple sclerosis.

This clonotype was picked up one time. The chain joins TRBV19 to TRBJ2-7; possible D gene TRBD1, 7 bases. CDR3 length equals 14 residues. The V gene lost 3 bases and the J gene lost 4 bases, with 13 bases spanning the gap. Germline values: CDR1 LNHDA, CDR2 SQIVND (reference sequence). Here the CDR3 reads CASSIQGGGYEQYF. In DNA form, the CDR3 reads TGTGCCAGTAGTATCCAGGGGGGAGGTTACGAGCAGTACTTC.

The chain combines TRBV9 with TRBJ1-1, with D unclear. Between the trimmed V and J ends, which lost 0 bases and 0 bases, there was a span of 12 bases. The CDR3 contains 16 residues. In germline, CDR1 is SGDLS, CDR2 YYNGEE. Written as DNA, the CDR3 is TGTGCCAGCAGCGTAGGATTCGGAGCCATGAACACTGAAGCTTTCTTT. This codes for CASSVGFGAMNTEAFF.

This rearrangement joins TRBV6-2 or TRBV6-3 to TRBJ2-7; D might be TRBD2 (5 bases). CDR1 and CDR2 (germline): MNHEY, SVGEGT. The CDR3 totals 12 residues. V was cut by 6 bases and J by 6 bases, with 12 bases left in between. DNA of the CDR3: TGTGCCAGCAGCTTCGGACTCCTCGAGCAGTACTTC. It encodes CASSFGLLEQYF.

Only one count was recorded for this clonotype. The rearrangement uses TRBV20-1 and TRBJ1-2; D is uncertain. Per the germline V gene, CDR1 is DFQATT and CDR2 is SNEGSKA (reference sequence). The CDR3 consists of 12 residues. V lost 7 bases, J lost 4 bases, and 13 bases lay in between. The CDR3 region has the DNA TGCAGTGGTACTGCCAGGAGCTATGGCTACACCTTC. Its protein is CSGTARSYGYTF.

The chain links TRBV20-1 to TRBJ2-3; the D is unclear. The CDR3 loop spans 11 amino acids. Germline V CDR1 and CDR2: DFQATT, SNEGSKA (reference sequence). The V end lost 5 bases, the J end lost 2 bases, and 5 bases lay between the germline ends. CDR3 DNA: TGCAGTGCTGGACCCACAGATACGCAGTATTTT. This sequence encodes CSAGPTDTQYF.

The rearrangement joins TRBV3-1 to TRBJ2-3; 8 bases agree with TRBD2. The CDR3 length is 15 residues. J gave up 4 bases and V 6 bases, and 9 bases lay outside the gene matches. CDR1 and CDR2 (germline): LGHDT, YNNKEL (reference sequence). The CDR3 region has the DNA TGTGCCAGCAGATATGGCGGGGGGAGCCCAGATACGCAGTATTTT. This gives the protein CASRYGGGSPDTQYF.

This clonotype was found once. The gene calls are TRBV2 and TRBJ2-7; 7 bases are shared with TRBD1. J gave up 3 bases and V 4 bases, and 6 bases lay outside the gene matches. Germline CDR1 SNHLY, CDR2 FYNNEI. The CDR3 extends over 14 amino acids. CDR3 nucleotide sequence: TGTGCCAGCAGTGCTGACAGGGCGGGCTACGAGCAGTACTTC. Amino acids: CASSADRAGYEQYF.

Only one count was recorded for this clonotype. The CDR3 sequence: CASSSSGRGSYNEQFF. CDR3 bases: TGTGCCAGCAGCTCATCCGGCAGGGGATCCTACAATGAGCAGTTCTTC. The rearrangement uses TRBV7-9 and TRBJ2-1, with D possibly being TRBD1 (6 bases). V was shortened by 4 bases and J by 1 base, with 14 bases between the two germline ends. CDR1 is SEHNR and CDR2 is FQNEAQ in the germline V gene (reference sequence). The CDR3 runs to 16 residues.

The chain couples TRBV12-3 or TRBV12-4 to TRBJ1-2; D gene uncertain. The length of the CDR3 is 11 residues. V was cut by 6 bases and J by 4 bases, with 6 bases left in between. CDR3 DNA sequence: TGTGCCAGCAGCGCCGGCTATGGCTACACCTTC. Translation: CASSAGYGYTF.

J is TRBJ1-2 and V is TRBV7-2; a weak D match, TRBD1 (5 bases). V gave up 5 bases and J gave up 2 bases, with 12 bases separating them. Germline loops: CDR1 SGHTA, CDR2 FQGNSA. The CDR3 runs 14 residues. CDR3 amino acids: CASSRPDSNYGYTF. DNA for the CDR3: TGTGCCAGCAGCCGTCCTGACAGCAACTATGGCTACACCTTC.